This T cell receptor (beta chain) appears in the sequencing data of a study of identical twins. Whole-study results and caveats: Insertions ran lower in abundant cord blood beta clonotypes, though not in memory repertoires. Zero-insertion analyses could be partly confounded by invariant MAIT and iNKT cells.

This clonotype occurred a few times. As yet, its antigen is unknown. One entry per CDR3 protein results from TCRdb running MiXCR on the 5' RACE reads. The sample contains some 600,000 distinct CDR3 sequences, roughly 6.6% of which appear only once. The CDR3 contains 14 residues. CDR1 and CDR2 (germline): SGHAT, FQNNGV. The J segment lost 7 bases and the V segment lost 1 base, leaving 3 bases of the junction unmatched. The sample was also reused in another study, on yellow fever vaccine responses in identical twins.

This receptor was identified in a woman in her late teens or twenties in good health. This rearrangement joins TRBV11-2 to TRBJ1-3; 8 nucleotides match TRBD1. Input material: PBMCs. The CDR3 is CASSLGDRRNTIYF. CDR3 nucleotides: TGTGCCAGCAGCTTAGGGGACAGGAGGAACACCATATATTTT.